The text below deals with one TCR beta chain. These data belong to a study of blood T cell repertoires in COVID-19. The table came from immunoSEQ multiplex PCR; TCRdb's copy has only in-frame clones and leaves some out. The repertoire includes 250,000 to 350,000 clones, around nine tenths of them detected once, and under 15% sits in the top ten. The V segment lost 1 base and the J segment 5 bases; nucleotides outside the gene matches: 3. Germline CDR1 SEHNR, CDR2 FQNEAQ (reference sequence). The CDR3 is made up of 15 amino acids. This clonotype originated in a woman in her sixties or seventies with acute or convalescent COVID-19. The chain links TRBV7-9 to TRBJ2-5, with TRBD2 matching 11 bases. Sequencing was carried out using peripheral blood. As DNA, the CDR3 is TGTGCCAGCAGCTTAGAACTAGCGGGAGTCGAGACCCAGTACTTC. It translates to CASSLELAGVETQYF.